The T cell receptor beta chain under discussion was sequenced for a study of T cells after yellow fever vaccination. V shed 0 bases and J shed 7 bases, with 11 bases lying between them. CDR3 length: 14 amino acids. Germline CDR1 is LGHNA and CDR2 is YSLEER. This clonotype appeared many times. TCRdb re-called the 5' RACE reads through MiXCR, storing one row per CDR3 protein. Here the sample spans 400,000 or so distinct CDR3 sequences, under 7.5% being singletons. Source: PBMCs, taken 5 days after the yellow fever booster vaccination. The receptor comes from a man aged 25 to 40 who received the YFV17D yellow fever vaccine. The V gene is TRBV4-3, the J gene TRBJ2-3, with D hard to call. In nucleotides, the CDR3 is TGCGCCAGCAGCCAAGATCGGTCTCGGAATACGCAGTATTTT. Protein product: CASSQDRSRNTQYF.